The next 26 T cell receptor beta chains were all read from a single sample in a study of cytotoxic CD8 clonotypes in ibrutinib-treated CLL. The data were produced by immunoSEQ multiplex PCR, yet TCRdb's version contains in-frame clones alone and is incomplete. Of around 130,000 clones listed, approximately 80% are singletons. The starting material was PBMCs, obtained after 24 months of ibrutinib treatment. Receptors originate from a human donor with chronic lymphocytic leukemia.

The rearrangement joins TRBV6-6 to TRBJ1-2; D is undetermined. The CDR3 is 15 amino acids. The ends were cut back, 8 bases at V and 2 bases at J, with 18 bases in the middle. Germline-derived CDR1 and CDR2 are MNHNY and SVGAGI (reference sequence). The CDR3 loop reads CASRGWGSWNYGYTF. As DNA, the CDR3 is TGTGCCAGCCGCGGGTGGGGAAGCTGGAACTATGGCTACACCTTC.

The rearrangement uses TRBV5-4 and TRBJ2-4; D is undetermined. CDR1 is SGHNT, CDR2 YYREEE, per germline (reference sequence). The CDR3 runs 13 residues. The V end was cut by 0 bases, the J end by 5 bases, with 6 bases between. Here the CDR3 reads CASSLAPQNIQYF. In DNA form, the CDR3 reads TGTGCCAGCAGCTTGGCGCCCCAAAACATTCAGTACTTC.

This clone was detected only once. The genes are TRBV7-3 and TRBJ2-5, with 9 positions matching TRBD1. After removal of 5 bases from V and 1 base from J, the junction contained 5 bases not matched to a gene. The CDR3 totals 15 residues. Germline V gene lookup returns CDR1 SGHTA and CDR2 FQGTGA. DNA for the CDR3: TGTGCCAGCAGCAGAGACAGGGGGGGCCAAGAGACCCAGTACTTC. It codes for CASSRDRGGQETQYF.

The chain carries TRBV6-6 and TRBJ1-6; D remains ambiguous. The CDR3 runs to 14 residues. V gave up 6 bases and J gave up 7 bases, with 13 bases separating them. CDR1 is MNHNY and CDR2 is SVGAGI in the germline V gene (reference sequence). The CDR3 DNA reads TGTGCCAGCAGAAGGGCTGATGACAATTCACCCCTCCACTTT. Protein product: CASRRADDNSPLHF.

CDR3 DNA: TGTGCCAGCAGCGTAGGCCCCGGGACGATGAACACTGAAGCTTTCTTT. This gives the protein CASSVGPGTMNTEAFF. This chain connects TRBV9 to TRBJ1-1; D may be TRBD1 (5 bases). Germline CDR1 reads SGDLS; CDR2 reads YYNGEE. The germline V and J ends were trimmed by 0 bases and 0 bases, with 12 bases remaining between them. The CDR3 covers 16 residues.

V usage is TRBV5-6 and J usage is TRBJ2-7; weak D call: TRBD2 (6 bases). Deletions cut 2 bases from V and 2 bases from J, with 23 bases between. Germline values: CDR1 SGHDT, CDR2 YYEEEE. The length of the CDR3 is 18 residues. The CDR3 region is CASSFFDPAEGTTYEQYF. The CDR3 bases are TGTGCCAGCAGCTTCTTCGACCCAGCGGAGGGAACTACCTACGAGCAGTACTTC.

The gene calls are TRBV10-3 and TRBJ1-3; 9 bases fit TRBD1. The germline CDR1 and CDR2 sequences are ENHRY and SYGVKD. This CDR3 is built from 16 residues. J was trimmed by 1 base and V by 10 bases; bases with no gene match: 11. The CDR3 loop is CATLKQGAGSGNTIYF. As DNA, the CDR3 is TGTGCCACCTTGAAACAGGGGGCTGGGTCTGGAAACACCATATATTTT.

The V call is TRBV6-1, the J call TRBJ1-2; weak D call: TRBD1 (5 bases). The CDR3 sequence is 14 residues long. V was cut by 5 bases and J by 0 bases, with 10 bases left in between. CDR1 is MNHNS, CDR2 SASEGT, per germline. In DNA form, the CDR3 reads TGTGCCAGCAGTTCGGGGCCAGCTAACTATGGCTACACCTTC. Translation: CASSSGPANYGYTF.

The V and J genes are TRBV30 and TRBJ1-1; 7 nucleotides line up with TRBD1. The CDR3 sequence is 16 residues long. Germline CDR1 GTSNPN, CDR2 SVGIG (reference sequence). Losses at the gene ends were 0 bases for V and 1 base for J; bases not matched to a gene: 8. The CDR3 DNA sequence: TGTGCCTGGAGTGTACTCTTGGGACAGACGAACACTGAAGCTTTCTTT. Translating gives CAWSVLLGQTNTEAFF.

In its sample, this clone was seen a few times. V gene TRBV2 combines with J gene TRBJ2-2; D gene ambiguous. In germline, CDR1 is SNHLY, CDR2 FYNNEI. The CDR3 covers 14 residues. With 4 bases removed from V and 1 base from J, the gap between germline ends came to 7 bases. The CDR3 region has the DNA TGTGCCAGCAGTGGGAACAGGAACACCGGGGAGCTGTTTTTT. Translated, it gives CASSGNRNTGELFF.

This clone has only one observation. The chain combines TRBV28 with TRBJ1-5; D is possibly TRBD1 (6 bases). The V gene lost 5 bases and the J gene lost 2 bases, with 13 bases spanning the gap. CDR1 and CDR2 (germline): MDHEN, SYDVKM. The CDR3 contains 15 residues. The CDR3 nucleotides read TGTGCCAGCAGTCCGCAGGGGAGAGGCAATCAGCCCCAGCATTTT. Translation: CASSPQGRGNQPQHF.

V gene TRBV7-8 combines with J gene TRBJ1-6; a weak D match, TRBD1 (5 bases). The CDR3 sequence is 14 residues long. Germline lookup yields CDR1 SGHVS and CDR2 FQNEAQ. V was cut by 5 bases and J by 10 bases, with 15 bases left in between. CDR3 region: CASSAGGRRSPLHF. The CDR3, as DNA: TGTGCCAGCAGCGCCGGGGGAAGGAGGTCACCCCTCCACTTT.

This clone was seen a single time. This chain joins TRBV6-1 and TRBJ1-2; maybe TRBD1 (6 bases). Germline values: CDR1 MNHNS, CDR2 SASEGT. The germline V and J ends were trimmed by 7 bases and 0 bases, with 9 bases remaining between them. CDR3 length: 13 residues. The CDR3 sequence: CASTRTANYGYTF. The CDR3 region has the DNA TGTGCCAGCACCCGGACAGCTAACTATGGCTACACCTTC.

J is TRBJ2-3 and V is TRBV11-2; 8 nucleotides align to TRBD2. Germline CDR1 is SGHAT and CDR2 is FQNNGV. The CDR3 has 17 amino acids. Germline trimming cut 5 bases from V and 0 bases from J; bases unmatched to any gene: 10. In DNA, the CDR3 is TGTGCCAGCAGCCCCTATACTAGCGGTGCTAGCACAGATACGCAGTATTTT. It specifies CASSPYTSGASTDTQYF.

The CDR3 reads CASSLGGNHLLATNVKKLFF. CDR3 DNA sequence: TGTGCCAGCAGCTTGGGCGGAAACCATCTGCTTGCAACTAATGTGAAAAAACTGTTTTTT. The rearrangement links TRBV5-4 to TRBJ1-4; D call uncertain. Per germline, CDR1 SGHNT and CDR2 YYREEE (reference sequence). CDR3 length: 20 amino acids. Between the trimmed V and J ends, which lost 0 bases and 9 bases, there was a span of 30 bases. The complete variable domain, with remaining parts taken from reference TRBV5-4 and TRBJ1-4, reads ETGVTQSPTHLIKTRGQQVTLRCSSQSGHNTVSWYQQALGQGPQFIFQYYREEENGRGNFPPRFSGLQFPNYSSELNVNALELDDSALYLCASSLGGNHLLATNVKKLFFGSGTQLSVL.

This clone was found a few times. This chain uses TRBV27 with TRBJ2-7; TRBD1 might be the D (5 bases). CDR1 and CDR2 from the germline V gene are MNHEY and SMNVEV (reference sequence). The CDR3 loop spans 13 amino acids. Trimming cost V 5 bases and J 2 bases, with 10 bases left between them. This CDR3 reads CASSRAGPYEQYF. The CDR3 region has the DNA TGTGCCAGCAGTCGGGCAGGGCCCTACGAGCAGTACTTC.

V usage is TRBV7-8 and J usage is TRBJ2-2; D is uncertain. Trimming took off 1 base at V and 3 bases at J, with 12 bases between the two ends. The CDR3 loop spans 16 amino acids. Germline V gene lookup returns CDR1 SGHVS and CDR2 FQNEAQ. For the CDR3, the DNA is TGTGCCAGCAGCTTAGTAGGCAGGAGCTACACCGGGGAGCTGTTTTTT. Protein product: CASSLVGRSYTGELFF. Variable domain in full (rest from reference TRBV7-8 and TRBJ2-2): GAGVSQSPRYKVAKRGQDVALRCDPISGHVSLFWYQQALGQGPEFLTYFQNEAQLDKSGLPSDRFFAERPEGSVSTLKIQRTQQEDSAVYLCASSLVGRSYTGELFFGEGSRLTVL.

The chain has TRBV25-1 and TRBJ2-1; 7 bases agree with TRBD1. The CDR3 contains 14 residues. The trim removed 5 bases at V and 6 bases at J, leaving 7 bases unmatched. The germline V gene has CDR1 MGHDK and CDR2 SYGVNS. The CDR3 sequence: CASSRMPGGNEQFF. The CDR3 bases are TGTGCCAGCAGTCGAATGCCAGGGGGCAATGAGCAGTTCTTC.

The chain has TRBV6-5 and TRBJ1-4, with unresolved D. This CDR3 has 14 amino acids. Deletions cut 5 bases from V and 3 bases from J, with 10 bases between. Germline V CDR1 and CDR2: MNHEY, SVGAGI. CDR3 protein: CASSTTGANEKLFF. The CDR3 DNA is TGTGCCAGCAGTACCACGGGAGCTAATGAAAAACTGTTTTTT.

The rearrangement joins TRBV7-2 to TRBJ2-3; 12 nucleotides match TRBD2. After removal of 4 bases from V and 3 bases from J, the junction contained 8 bases not matched to a gene. The CDR3 totals 17 residues. Per the germline V gene, CDR1 is SGHTA and CDR2 is FQGNSA. The CDR3 protein is CASSWGLAGGRTDTQYF. Here the CDR3 DNA reads TGTGCCAGCAGCTGGGGCCTAGCGGGGGGGCGTACAGATACGCAGTATTTT.

The V gene is TRBV6-1, the J gene TRBJ2-2, with no clear D. V was cut by 1 base and J by 5 bases, with 5 bases left in between. Looked up from germline, CDR1 is MNHNS and CDR2 is SASEGT. The CDR3 extends over 13 amino acids. DNA of the CDR3: TGTGCCAGCAGTGAAGGGCGAACCGGGGAGCTGTTTTTT. Its protein product is CASSEGRTGELFF.

This clone appeared a single time. The V gene is TRBV6-5, the J gene TRBJ1-2, with D tentatively TRBD1 (6 bases). The V end lost 6 bases, the J end lost 4 bases, and 15 bases lay between the germline ends. There are 14 residues in the CDR3. Germline CDR1 MNHEY, CDR2 SVGAGI. The CDR3 DNA reads as TGTGCCAGCAGAGGGGGATCGGGCGGCTATGGCTACACCTTC. This sequence encodes CASRGGSGGYGYTF.

CDR3 nucleotides: TGTGCCAGCAGCTTAGAGGCGTCAAACACCGGGGAGCTGTTTTTT. Protein sequence: CASSLEASNTGELFF. The chain links TRBV11-3 to TRBJ2-2; no clear D gene. From germline, CDR1 is SGHNT and CDR2 YENEEA. V was trimmed by 0 bases and J by 2 bases, leaving 7 bases between them. The CDR3 runs to 15 residues.

The chain combines TRBV6-5 with TRBJ2-7; TRBD1 agrees at 7 bases. J was trimmed by 7 bases and V by 6 bases; bases with no gene match: 15. This CDR3 is built from 15 residues. Germline loops: CDR1 MNHEY, CDR2 SVGAGI. Here the CDR3 DNA reads TGTGCCAGCAGAAGCCCGGGACAGTCGGTCTGGGAGCAGTACTTC. It specifies CASRSPGQSVWEQYF.

The chain has TRBV29-1 and TRBJ1-1; D uncertain. This CDR3 comprises 11 residues. Germline loops: CDR1 SQVTM, CDR2 ANQGSEA. V was trimmed by 5 bases and J by 4 bases, leaving 8 bases between them. This CDR3 is CSVKGVTEAFF. DNA for the CDR3: TGCAGCGTTAAGGGTGTCACTGAAGCTTTCTTT.

The chain recombines TRBV19 with TRBJ2-7; 10 nucleotides match TRBD1. The germline gives CDR1 LNHDA, CDR2 SQIVND (reference sequence). The CDR3 has 13 residues. The J segment lost 6 bases and the V segment lost 6 bases, leaving 5 bases of the junction unmatched. This CDR3 reads CASRRDRGGEQYF. The CDR3 nucleotides are TGTGCCAGTAGGAGGGACAGGGGTGGCGAGCAGTACTTC.